The subject of this entry is one TCR beta chain. The antigen it binds to is not known. The record has no base qualities; no much larger clone is one base away. This entry is derived from a study of PD-L1 blockade in urothelial cancer (dated by TCRdb to between 2016 and 2019). With regard to the full study: Therapy was started in the mid-2010s for all patients, and atezolizumab 1,200 mg was administered intravenously every 3 weeks. About 90% of the 29 patients were males with bladder-origin urothelial cancer, and 18 of 29 reported a prior smoking history. An ECOG performance status of 0 or 1 was recorded for the patients, and 0 to 3 prior chemotherapy regimens had been received by the patients. Blood samples were analyzed at 3 weeks after treatment start (second dose) and at 6 weeks after treatment start. Blood samples yielded a median of approximately 150,000 T cells and roughly 83,000 unique TCRs, with median clonality roughly 0.082. An exploratory multi-omic analysis was conducted of the somatic, immune and clinical correlates of response to PD-L1 blockade with atezolizumab in urothelial cancer. TCR sequencing covered pretreatment tumor samples and matched, serially collected peripheral blood taken before and after atezolizumab treatment. Durable clinical benefit was defined as a progression-free survival longer than 6 months, and TCR features were additionally tested against progression-free survival and overall survival. In the same patients, pretreatment tumors underwent whole exome sequencing and RNA sequencing in addition to TCR sequencing. Roughly 9 patients reached durable clinical benefit, while 20 or so patients did not. Pretreatment blood TCR-seq was available for 30 or so patients, at least one posttreatment blood collection was obtained for approximately 25 patients, and tumor TCR-seq was available for approximately 25 patients.

The time point label corresponds to: peripheral blood 6 weeks after treatment start. A cohort of around 29 patients with locally advanced or metastatic urothelial carcinoma, treated at Memorial Sloan Kettering on a trial protocol, was included. Peripheral blood mononuclear cells were collected pretreatment and during treatment, with between 1 and 8 total time points obtained per patient. The Qiagen DNeasy Blood extraction kit was used to purify genomic DNA from total PBMCs and tumor samples. PBMCs were collected pretreatment and during treatment and were isolated and stored as previously described. To estimate absolute template abundance from read counts, synthetic TCR analog templates were spiked into each PCR. TCRbeta CDR3 regions were amplified from genomic DNA with bias-controlled V and J gene primers using the immunoSEQ assay. Sequencing of rearranged TCRbeta segments was done at approximately 20X coverage. Regarding the original processing steps: Clustering was used to correct sequencing errors, and CDR3s were annotated against IMGT to assign V, D and J genes. Only productive TCRbeta rearrangements were used in downstream analyses, excluding out-of-frame or stop-codon sequences. Clonality was calculated as one minus the Shannon entropy normalized by the log of the number of unique productive sequences. Fisher's exact test with Benjamini-Hochberg correction, at a threshold of adjusted p below 0.01, was used to find clones that differed between time points or between blood and tumor. Here the immuneACCESS table is served through TCRdb, limited to in-frame sequences with V and J called. Missing clones are a known gap in these copies; in checked studies unresolved V genes cover under half, and the rest lacks a known reason. For V, J and clone size, that table is used; D and trimming come from the DNA. The sample profile shows about 29,000 clones; roughly 84% of them were found once. The ten largest clonotypes hold 2.5% to 3.5% of the sample.

V is clipped by 6 bases and J by 1 base, and the sequence between their germline boundaries is 15 bases long. CDR1 and CDR2 were assigned from the germline V gene as KGHSH and LQKENI. The CDR3 spans 16 residues, from the cysteine through the phenylalanine. The DNA shown is the 48-base CDR3, in frame from base 1. Summary of the overall study and its limitations: Because the sample size was small (n ≈ 31) and many of the analyses were exploratory, the results are meant to be hypothesis-generating. A pretreatment peripheral blood TCR clonality below the median was linked to improved progression-free and overall survival. Patients with durable benefit showed greater expansion of tumor-associated TCR clones in peripheral blood 3 weeks after starting treatment (n of about 20, p = 0.022).

The sequence derives from a man in his sixties or seventies with urothelial cancer. The material sequenced was PBMCs, taken around atezolizumab (anti-PD-L1) treatment. The rearrangement joined TRBV18 to TRBJ1-4; no D gene is confidently identified. DNA sequence: TGTGCCAGCTCGCTTGTACCGGGAATAACTAATGAAAAACTGTTTTTT. It codes for CASSLVPGITNEKLFF.